The clone carrying this T cell receptor beta chain was counted between two and nine times. This sample stems from a study of blood T cell repertoires in COVID-19. In germline, CDR1 is SGHRS, CDR2 YFSETQ. The CDR3 consists of 13 residues. The J segment lost 13 bases and the V segment lost 3 bases, leaving 5 bases of the junction unmatched. Sequencing used immunoSEQ multiplex PCR; TCRdb keeps in-frame clones, though not all of them. The data hold hundreds of thousands of clones, with roughly 85% observed a single time. This TCR was sampled from a woman younger than 45 with active or convalescent COVID-19. The chain couples TRBV5-1 to TRBJ1-4, with 11 bases matching TRBD1. The source material was peripheral blood. CDR3 nucleotide sequence: TGCGCCAGCAGCTGGACAGGGGGCTGTTTACTGTTTTTT. It yields the protein CASSWTGGCLLFF.